This TCR beta chain came from a study of long-term antiretroviral therapy in people with HIV. Study-level points and caveats: On ART adherence, viral resistance or therapy changes, no data were available. Although diversity increased after ART, it remained lower than in transplant donor controls. Dominant in the repertoire at all time points were clones expanded before ART.

Of note for this clone: Its antigen is still unknown.

The trim removed 4 bases at V and 3 bases at J, leaving 5 bases unmatched. Germline-derived CDR1 and CDR2 are MNHNS and SASEGT. This CDR3 region has 17 residues. It was version v3.0 of the immunoSEQ assay that was run at survey level. Profiled with immunoSEQ multiplex PCR; TCRdb holds only in-frame clones, not every one. The sample has 35,000 or so clones, roughly 80% seen once. The source was unsorted PBMCs, collected 2 years after starting antiretroviral therapy. The sequence was obtained from a woman between 45 and 65 years old with HIV. The chain has TRBV6-1 and TRBJ1-6, with 11 bases matching TRBD1. For the CDR3, the DNA is TGTGCCAGCAGTGGGAGGGACAGGGGGTACTATAATTCACCCCTCCACTTT. This gives the protein CASSGRDRGYYNSPLHF.